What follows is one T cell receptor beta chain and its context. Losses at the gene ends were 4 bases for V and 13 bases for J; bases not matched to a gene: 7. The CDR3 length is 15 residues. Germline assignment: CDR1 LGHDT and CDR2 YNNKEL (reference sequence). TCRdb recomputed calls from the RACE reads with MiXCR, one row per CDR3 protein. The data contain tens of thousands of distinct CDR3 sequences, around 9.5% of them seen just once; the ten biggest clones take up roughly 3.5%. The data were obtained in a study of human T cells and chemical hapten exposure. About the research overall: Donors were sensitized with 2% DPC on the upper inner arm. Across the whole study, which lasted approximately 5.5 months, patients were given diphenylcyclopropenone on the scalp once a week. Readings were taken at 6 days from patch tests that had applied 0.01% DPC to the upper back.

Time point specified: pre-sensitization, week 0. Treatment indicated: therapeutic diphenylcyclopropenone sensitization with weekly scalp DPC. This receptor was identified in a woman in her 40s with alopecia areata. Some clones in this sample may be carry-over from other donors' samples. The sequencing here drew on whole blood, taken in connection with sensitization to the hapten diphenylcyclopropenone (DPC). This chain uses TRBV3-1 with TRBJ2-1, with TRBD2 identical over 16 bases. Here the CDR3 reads CASSPPGLAGGPQFF. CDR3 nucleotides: TGTGCCAGCAGCCCCCCGGGACTAGCGGGGGGGCCCCAGTTCTTC.